Listed below are T cell receptor beta chains from one sample, sequenced in a study of STAT5B mutations in CD4+ large granular lymphocyte leukemia. Measured with immunoSEQ multiplex PCR; TCRdb has only the in-frame clones, and not every one. The top ten hold 1% to 1.5% of the sample, which has 30,000 to 40,000 clones, almost 85% seen once. The sequenced sample consisted of CD4+ T cells from blood buffy coats. These TCRs come from a human donor in good health. Each CDR3 is given with its conserved first and last residue. A D gene is named only where the DNA matches it firmly. Clone size appears in some rows only: once, few, many, or a class for an expanded clone.

v_gene	abundance	d_gene	j_gene	CDR3aa	CDR3nt
TRBV18	NA	NA	TRBJ1-2	CASSPQGRLYGYTF	TGTGCCAGCTCACCACAAGGACGGCTATATGGCTACACCTTC
TRBV12-5	NA	TRBD2	TRBJ2-3	CASGLAGTSGSVPDTQYF	TGTGCTAGTGGTTTGGCCGGGACTAGCGGGAGCGTCCCAGATACGCAGTATTTT
TRBV10-3	NA	TRBD2	TRBJ2-5	CATKSSGGQETQYF	TGTGCCACCAAGAGTAGCGGGGGCCAAGAGACCCAGTACTTC
TRBV7-3	few	NA	TRBJ1-1	CASSRGLNTEAFF	TGTGCCAGCAGCCGAGGACTGAACACTGAAGCTTTCTTT
TRBV18	NA	NA	TRBJ2-7	CASSPYLSGRGPHEQYF	TGTGCCAGCTCACCTTACCTGTCCGGTAGGGGACCCCACGAGCAGTACTTC
TRBV11-3	NA	TRBD2	TRBJ2-1	CASSLGGVPSGGAGNEQFF	TGTGCCAGCAGCTTAGGAGGGGTCCCTAGCGGGGGGGCCGGGAATGAGCAGTTCTTC
TRBV6-5	NA	TRBD1	TRBJ2-7	CASSRPGQGRYEQYF	TGTGCCAGCAGTCGCCCCGGACAGGGAAGGTACGAGCAGTACTTC
TRBV11-3	NA	NA	TRBJ2-2	CASSFAPTGHDTGELFF	TGTGCCAGCAGCTTCGCCCCCACGGGACACGACACCGGGGAGCTGTTTTTT
TRBV19	NA	NA	TRBJ1-5	CASSDQSNQPQHF	TGTGCCAGTAGCGACCAAAGCAATCAGCCCCAGCATTTT
TRBV28	NA	NA	TRBJ2-5	CASSLILRNSDGETQYF	TGTGCCAGCAGTTTAATCCTCCGGAACAGCGATGGGGAGACCCAGTACTTC
TRBV15	NA	NA	TRBJ1-1	CATSTHRGGDTEAFF	TGTGCCACCAGCACACATCGAGGGGGAGACACTGAAGCTTTCTTT
TRBV14	once	TRBD1	TRBJ2-5	CASRPDRGETQYF	TGTGCCAGCAGACCCGACAGGGGTGAGACCCAGTACTTC
TRBV19	once	TRBD1	TRBJ1-3	CASRDRGRDGNTIYF	TGTGCCAGTAGGGACAGGGGGAGAGATGGAAACACCATATATTTT
TRBV6-5	NA	NA	TRBJ1-1	CASSPGTTGNTEAFF	TGTGCCAGCAGTCCCGGAACGACGGGGAACACTGAAGCTTTCTTT
TRBV7-2	NA	NA	TRBJ1-5	CASTGQAGVLGNQPQHF	TGTGCCAGCACCGGGCAGGCCGGGGTCTTGGGCAATCAGCCCCAGCATTTT
TRBV5-4	NA	NA	TRBJ2-5	CASSLVGETQYF	TGTGCCAGCAGCTTGGTCGGGGAGACCCAGTACTTC
TRBV11-2	NA	TRBD1	TRBJ2-3	CASSLGDRGADTQYF	TGTGCCAGCAGCTTAGGAGACAGGGGTGCAGATACGCAGTATTTT
TRBV19	NA	NA	TRBJ1-1	CASSSVGGSTEAFF	TGTGCCAGTAGTTCAGTGGGGGGGAGCACTGAAGCTTTCTTT
TRBV2	NA	TRBD1	TRBJ1-5	CASRTGAGGPWQPQHF	TGTGCCAGCAGGACAGGGGCAGGAGGCCCCTGGCAGCCCCAGCATTTT
TRBV29-1	NA	NA	TRBJ2-5	CSVEEGAETQYF	TGCAGCGTTGAAGAAGGGGCGGAGACCCAGTACTTC
TRBV6-1	once	TRBD1	TRBJ1-1	CASRNTGGGTEAFF	TGTGCCAGCAGAAACACAGGGGGCGGGACTGAAGCTTTCTTT
TRBV7-3	NA	NA	TRBJ2-3	CASSLGAGTDTQYF	TGTGCCAGCAGCTTAGGCGCGGGCACAGATACGCAGTATTTT
TRBV29-1	NA	NA	TRBJ1-2	CSVEGSGASGYTF	TGCAGCGTTGAAGGGAGTGGGGCAAGTGGCTACACCTTC
TRBV7-3	NA	TRBD1	TRBJ2-2	CASSLLTGGSGGELFF	TGTGCCAGCAGCTTACTGACAGGGGGGTCAGGAGGGGAGCTGTTTTTT
TRBV7-2	NA	NA	TRBJ1-1	CASSFRAGDTEAFF	TGTGCCAGCAGCTTCAGGGCGGGTGACACTGAAGCTTTCTTT
TRBV4-1	NA	NA	TRBJ1-1	CASSQLPAGTEAFF	TGCGCCAGCAGCCAATTGCCCGCGGGTACTGAAGCTTTCTTT
TRBV2	NA	TRBD2	TRBJ2-5	CASKENSGGETQYF	TGTGCCAGCAAGGAGAATAGCGGGGGGGAGACCCAGTACTTC
TRBV6-5	NA	NA	TRBJ1-2	CASRGTRDAHGYTF	TGTGCCAGCAGGGGAACCCGGGACGCCCATGGCTACACCTTC
TRBV18	NA	NA	TRBJ1-1	CASSPQQGVRLNTEAFF	TGTGCCAGCTCACCCCAACAGGGCGTCCGACTGAACACTGAAGCTTTCTTT
TRBV19	once	TRBD1	TRBJ1-4	CASSTQQGASEKLFF	TGTGCCAGTAGTACACAACAGGGGGCGAGTGAAAAACTGTTTTTT
TRBV5-1	NA	NA	TRBJ1-3	CASSLEGAGSGNTIYF	TGCGCCAGCAGCTTGGAGGGTGCCGGCTCTGGAAACACCATATATTTT
TRBV28	NA	NA	TRBJ2-7	CASSYLTGGQRSYEQYF	TGTGCCAGCAGTTATCTTACCGGCGGACAGAGATCCTACGAGCAGTACTTC
TRBV28	NA	NA	TRBJ1-3	CASSLQRTGNTIYF	TGTGCCAGCAGTTTACAGAGGACAGGAAACACCATATATTTT
TRBV5-4	NA	NA	TRBJ2-5	CASSLDGFGGETQYF	TGTGCCAGCAGCTTGGATGGGTTTGGTGGAGAGACCCAGTACTTC
TRBV5-6	NA	NA	TRBJ1-2	CASSFLRVAGYTF	TGTGCCAGCAGCTTTTTGAGGGTTGCTGGCTACACCTTC
TRBV4-3	NA	NA	TRBJ2-1	CASSQVVNSGEQFF	TGCGCCAGCAGCCAAGTAGTCAATTCGGGTGAGCAGTTCTTC
TRBV7-9	NA	TRBD1	TRBJ2-1	CASSSTGAGNEQFF	TGTGCCAGCAGCTCAACAGGGGCCGGCAATGAGCAGTTCTTC
TRBV18	NA	TRBD1	TRBJ2-7	CASSPGQGPYEQYF	TGTGCCAGCTCGCCGGGACAGGGGCCCTACGAGCAGTACTTC
TRBV6-5	once	NA	TRBJ2-4	CASSQQGSAKNIQYF	TGTGCCAGCAGTCAACAGGGTTCAGCCAAAAACATTCAGTACTTC
TRBV11-2	NA	NA	TRBJ2-5	CASSFGGEGETQYF	TGTGCCAGCAGCTTTGGAGGGGAAGGAGAGACCCAGTACTTC
TRBV7-8	NA	NA	TRBJ2-5	CASSYRTVGQETQYF	TGTGCCAGCAGCTATCGGACGGTGGGGCAAGAGACCCAGTACTTC
TRBV10-3	few	TRBD1	TRBJ2-1	CAIGGLDNEQFF	TGTGCCATAGGGGGCCTGGACAATGAGCAGTTCTTC
TRBV27	NA	TRBD1	TRBJ1-1	CASSILGQGLEAFF	TGTGCCAGCAGTATTCTGGGACAGGGTCTAGAAGCTTTCTTT
TRBV5-6	NA	TRBD1	TRBJ2-7	CASSLGGQLVTYEQYF	TGTGCCAGCAGCTTGGGGGGACAGCTGGTGACCTACGAGCAGTACTTC
TRBV5-4	NA	NA	TRBJ2-7	CAGWRAIYEQYF	TGTGCCGGGTGGAGGGCAATCTACGAGCAGTACTTC
TRBV2	NA	NA	TRBJ1-3	CASSRGGNGNTIYF	TGTGCCAGCAGTCGGGGGGGAAATGGAAACACCATATATTTT
TRBV5-4	NA	NA	TRBJ2-7	CASSLTDSGYEQYF	TGTGCCAGCAGCTTGACCGACAGCGGCTACGAGCAGTACTTC
TRBV14	NA	NA	TRBJ2-3	CASSQGGPTDTQYF	TGTGCCAGCAGCCAGGGGGGGCCCACAGATACGCAGTATTTT
TRBV18	few	NA	TRBJ2-7	CASSPSAGSYEQYF	TGTGCCAGCTCACCATCGGCGGGGTCCTACGAGCAGTACTTC
TRBV5-1	NA	NA	TRBJ1-6	CASSLEPPSSRNNSPLHF	TGCGCCAGCAGCTTGGAACCTCCTTCCTCTCGGAATAATTCACCCCTCCACTTT
TRBV2	NA	NA	TRBJ1-4	CASSEGTRGEKLFF	TGTGCCAGCAGTGAGGGGACCCGGGGGGAAAAACTGTTTTTT
TRBV9	NA	TRBD2	TRBJ2-2	CASSVGSGSNTGELFF	TGTGCCAGCAGCGTAGGTAGCGGGTCGAACACCGGGGAGCTGTTTTTT
TRBV9	NA	NA	TRBJ2-2	CASSLIRDRTGELFF	TGTGCCAGCAGCCTTATTCGTGATCGGACCGGGGAGCTGTTTTTT
TRBV19	NA	NA	TRBJ2-7	CASSIGGIRPREQYF	TGTGCCAGTAGTATAGGCGGGATCCGTCCTAGAGAGCAGTACTTC
TRBV19	NA	NA	TRBJ1-2	CASRQDTANYGYTF	TGTGCCTCCCGTCAGGACACCGCTAACTATGGCTACACCTTC
TRBV7-2	NA	NA	TRBJ2-7	CASSLAHGGAYEQYF	TGTGCCAGCAGCTTAGCGCATGGAGGGGCCTACGAGCAGTACTTC
TRBV28	NA	NA	TRBJ1-2	CASGTSNYGYTF	TGTGCCAGTGGGACGTCTAACTATGGCTACACCTTC
TRBV10-1	NA	TRBD2	TRBJ2-2	CASSESVGAGTNTGELFF	TGCGCCAGCAGTGAGTCGGTAGGAGCGGGAACGAACACCGGGGAGCTGTTTTTT
TRBV27	NA	NA	TRBJ2-7	CASSFTAMSSYEQYF	TGTGCCAGCAGTTTCACCGCCATGAGCTCCTACGAGCAGTACTTC
TRBV21-1	NA	NA	TRBJ2-5	CASIKKDRERQETQYF	TGTGCCAGCATCAAAAAGGACAGGGAGAGACAAGAGACCCAGTACTTC